These 6 T cell receptor beta chains were sequenced from one sample in a study of blood T cell repertoires in COVID-19. Sequencing was performed with immunoSEQ multiplex PCR; in TCRdb, only in-frame clones are kept and a portion is missing. This sample carries some 260,000 clones, about three quarters of them seen once, and the ten largest clones take about 3.5%. What was sequenced was peripheral blood. Receptor source: a woman aged 80 or over with acute or convalescent COVID-19.

The rearrangement links TRBV6-5 to TRBJ2-1; 10 nucleotides match TRBD1. This CDR3 contains 14 residues. V shed 8 bases and J 8 bases; nucleotides not matched to a gene: 9. Germline CDR1 and CDR2: MNHEY and SVGAGI. This CDR3 reads CASLTDRGRDEQFF. The DNA for the CDR3 is TGTGCCAGCCTTACAGACAGGGGGCGCGATGAGCAGTTCTTC.

V usage is TRBV11-2 and J usage is TRBJ1-1; D remains ambiguous. V lost 7 bases and J 0 bases, leaving 9 bases between the germline ends. Germline CDR1 and CDR2: SGHAT and FQNNGV. The CDR3 is 13 amino acids. The CDR3 loop is CASNDQVNTEAFF. Here the CDR3 DNA reads TGTGCCAGCAACGACCAGGTGAACACTGAAGCTTTCTTT.

The table lists this clone with a few counts. This chain joins TRBV15 and TRBJ2-1; 11 bases fit TRBD2. Germline CDR1 and CDR2: LNHNV and YYDKDF (reference sequence). This CDR3 region has 17 residues. The ends lost 0 bases at V and 3 bases at J; junction bases unmatched: 4. CDR3 DNA: TGTGCCACCAGCAGAGATGGCACTAGCGGGGGCTACAATGAGCAGTTCTTC. This translates into CATSRDGTSGGYNEQFF.

CDR3 nucleotides: TGTGCCAGCAGCCAAGGCCCCCGGGACAGAGGCTACACCTTC. Its translation is CASSQGPRDRGYTF. This chain connects TRBV3-1 (or the pseudogene TRBV3-2) to TRBJ1-2, with TRBD1 matching 7 bases. V gave up 1 base and J gave up 8 bases; unmatched junction bases: 7. Germline V gene sequence: CDR1 LGHDT, CDR2 YNNKEL (reference sequence). This CDR3 comprises 14 residues.

The V call is TRBV19, the J call TRBJ1-2; 8 bases map to TRBD1. J was trimmed by 6 bases and V by 5 bases; bases with no gene match: 8. The CDR3 is 14 residues long. Germline V gives CDR1 LNHDA, CDR2 SQIVND (reference sequence). The CDR3 protein is CASSVKQGVDGYTF. The DNA of the CDR3 is TGTGCCAGTAGTGTCAAACAGGGGGTGGATGGCTACACCTTC.

This clone was seen a few times. The rearrangement uses TRBV5-1 and TRBJ2-2; D possibly corresponds to TRBD2 (6 bases). CDR3 length: 13 amino acids. The germline CDR1 and CDR2 sequences are SGHRS and YFSETQ. The germline V and J ends were trimmed by 1 base and 6 bases, with 7 bases remaining between them. The DNA for the CDR3 is TGCGCCAGCAGCTTGTCGGGGGCCGGGGAGCTGTTTTTT. Protein: CASSLSGAGELFF.